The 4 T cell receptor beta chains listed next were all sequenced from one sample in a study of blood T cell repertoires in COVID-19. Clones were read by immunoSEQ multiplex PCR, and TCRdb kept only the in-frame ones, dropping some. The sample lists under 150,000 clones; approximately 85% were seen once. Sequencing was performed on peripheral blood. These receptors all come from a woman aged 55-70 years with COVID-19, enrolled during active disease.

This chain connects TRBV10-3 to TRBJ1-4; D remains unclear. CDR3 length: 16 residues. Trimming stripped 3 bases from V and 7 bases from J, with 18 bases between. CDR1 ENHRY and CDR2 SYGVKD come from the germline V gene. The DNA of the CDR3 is TGTGCCATCAGTGATGCGGCACCATTGGTCGGTGAAAAACTGTTTTTT. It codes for CAISDAAPLVGEKLFF.

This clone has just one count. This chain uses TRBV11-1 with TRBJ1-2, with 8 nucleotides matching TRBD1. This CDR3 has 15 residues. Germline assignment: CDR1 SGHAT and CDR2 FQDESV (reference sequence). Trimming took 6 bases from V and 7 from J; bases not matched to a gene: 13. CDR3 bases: TGTGCCAGCAGTCCCGGACAGGGAGATTTTGCTGGCTACACCTTC. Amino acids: CASSPGQGDFAGYTF.

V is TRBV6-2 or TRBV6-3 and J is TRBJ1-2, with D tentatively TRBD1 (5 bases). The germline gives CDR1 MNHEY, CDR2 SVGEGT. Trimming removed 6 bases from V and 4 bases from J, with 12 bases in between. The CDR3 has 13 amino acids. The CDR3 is CASSPGGGYGYTF. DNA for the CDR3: TGTGCCAGCAGCCCCGGGGGGGGCTATGGCTACACCTTC.

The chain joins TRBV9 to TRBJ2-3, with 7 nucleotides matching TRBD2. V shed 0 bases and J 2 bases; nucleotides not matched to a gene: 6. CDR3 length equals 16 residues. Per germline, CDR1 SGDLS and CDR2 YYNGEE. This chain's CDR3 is CASSVAASGLTDTQYF. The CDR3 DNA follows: TGTGCCAGCAGCGTAGCCGCTAGCGGTCTCACAGATACGCAGTATTTT.